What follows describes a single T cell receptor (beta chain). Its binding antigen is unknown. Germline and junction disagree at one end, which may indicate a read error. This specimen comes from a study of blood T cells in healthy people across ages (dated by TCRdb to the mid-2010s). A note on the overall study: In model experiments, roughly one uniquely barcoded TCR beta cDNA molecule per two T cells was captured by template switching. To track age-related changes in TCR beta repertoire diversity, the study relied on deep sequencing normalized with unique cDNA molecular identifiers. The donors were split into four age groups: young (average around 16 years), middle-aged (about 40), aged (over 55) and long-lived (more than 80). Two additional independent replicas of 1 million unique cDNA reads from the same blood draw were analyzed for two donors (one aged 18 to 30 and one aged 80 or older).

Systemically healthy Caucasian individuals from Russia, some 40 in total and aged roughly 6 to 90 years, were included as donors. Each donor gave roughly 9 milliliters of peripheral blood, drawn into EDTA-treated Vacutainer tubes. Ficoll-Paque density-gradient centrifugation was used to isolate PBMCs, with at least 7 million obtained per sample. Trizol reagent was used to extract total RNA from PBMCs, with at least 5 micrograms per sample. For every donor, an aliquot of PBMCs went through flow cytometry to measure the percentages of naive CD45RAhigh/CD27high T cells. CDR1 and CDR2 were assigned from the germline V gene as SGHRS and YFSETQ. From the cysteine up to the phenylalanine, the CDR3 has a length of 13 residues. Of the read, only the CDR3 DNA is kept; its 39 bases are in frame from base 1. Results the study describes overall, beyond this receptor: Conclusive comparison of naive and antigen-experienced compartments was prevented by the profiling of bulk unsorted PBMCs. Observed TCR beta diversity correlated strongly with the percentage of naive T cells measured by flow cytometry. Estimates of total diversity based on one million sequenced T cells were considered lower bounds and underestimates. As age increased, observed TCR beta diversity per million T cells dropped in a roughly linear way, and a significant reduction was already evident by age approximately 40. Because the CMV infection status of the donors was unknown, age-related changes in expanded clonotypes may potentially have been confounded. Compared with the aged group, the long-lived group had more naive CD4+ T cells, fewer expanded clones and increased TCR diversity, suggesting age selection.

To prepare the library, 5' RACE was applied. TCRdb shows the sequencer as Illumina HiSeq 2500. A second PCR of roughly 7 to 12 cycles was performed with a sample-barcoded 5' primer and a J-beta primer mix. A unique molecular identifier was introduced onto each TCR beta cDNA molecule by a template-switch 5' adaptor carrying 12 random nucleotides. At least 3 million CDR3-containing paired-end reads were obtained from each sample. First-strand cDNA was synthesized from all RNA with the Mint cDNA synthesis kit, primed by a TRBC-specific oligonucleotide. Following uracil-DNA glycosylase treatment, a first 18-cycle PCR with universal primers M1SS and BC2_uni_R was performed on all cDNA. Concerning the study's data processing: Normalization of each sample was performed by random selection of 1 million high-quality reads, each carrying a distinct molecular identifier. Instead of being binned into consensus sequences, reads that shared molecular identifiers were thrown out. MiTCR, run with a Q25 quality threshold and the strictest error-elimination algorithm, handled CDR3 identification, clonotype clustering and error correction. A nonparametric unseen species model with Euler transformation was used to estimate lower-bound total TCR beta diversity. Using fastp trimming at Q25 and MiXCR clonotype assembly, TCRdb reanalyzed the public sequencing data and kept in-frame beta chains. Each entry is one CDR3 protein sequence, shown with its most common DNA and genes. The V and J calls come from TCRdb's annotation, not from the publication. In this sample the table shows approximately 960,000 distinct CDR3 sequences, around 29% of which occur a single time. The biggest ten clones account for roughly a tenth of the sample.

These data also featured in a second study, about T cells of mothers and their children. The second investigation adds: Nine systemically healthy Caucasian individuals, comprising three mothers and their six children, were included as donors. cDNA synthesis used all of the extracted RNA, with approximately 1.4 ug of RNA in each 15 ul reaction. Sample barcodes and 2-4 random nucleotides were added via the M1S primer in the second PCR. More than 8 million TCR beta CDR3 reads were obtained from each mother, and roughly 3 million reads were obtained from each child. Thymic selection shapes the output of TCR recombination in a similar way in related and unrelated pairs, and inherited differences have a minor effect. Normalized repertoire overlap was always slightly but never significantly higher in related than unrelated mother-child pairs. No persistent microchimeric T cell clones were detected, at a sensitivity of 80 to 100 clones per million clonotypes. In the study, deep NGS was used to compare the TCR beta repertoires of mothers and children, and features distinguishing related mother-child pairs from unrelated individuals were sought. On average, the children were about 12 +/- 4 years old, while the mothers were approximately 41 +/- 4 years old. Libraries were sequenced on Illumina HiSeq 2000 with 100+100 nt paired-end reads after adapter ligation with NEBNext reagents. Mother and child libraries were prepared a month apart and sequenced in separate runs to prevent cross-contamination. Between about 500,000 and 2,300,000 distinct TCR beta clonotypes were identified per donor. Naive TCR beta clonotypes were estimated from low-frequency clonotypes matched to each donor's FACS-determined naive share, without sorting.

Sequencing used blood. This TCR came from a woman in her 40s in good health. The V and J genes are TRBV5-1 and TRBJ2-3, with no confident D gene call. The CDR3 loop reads CARSFGSTDTQYF. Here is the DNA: TGCGCCAGAAGCTTTGGGTCAACGGATACGCAGTATTTT. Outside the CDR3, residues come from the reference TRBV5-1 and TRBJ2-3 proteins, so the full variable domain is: KAGVTQTPRYLIKTRGQQVTLSCSPISGHRSVSWYQQTPGQGLQFLFEYFSETQRNKGNFPGRFSGRQFSNSRSEMNVSTLELGDSALYLCARSFGSTDTQYFGPGTRLTVL.